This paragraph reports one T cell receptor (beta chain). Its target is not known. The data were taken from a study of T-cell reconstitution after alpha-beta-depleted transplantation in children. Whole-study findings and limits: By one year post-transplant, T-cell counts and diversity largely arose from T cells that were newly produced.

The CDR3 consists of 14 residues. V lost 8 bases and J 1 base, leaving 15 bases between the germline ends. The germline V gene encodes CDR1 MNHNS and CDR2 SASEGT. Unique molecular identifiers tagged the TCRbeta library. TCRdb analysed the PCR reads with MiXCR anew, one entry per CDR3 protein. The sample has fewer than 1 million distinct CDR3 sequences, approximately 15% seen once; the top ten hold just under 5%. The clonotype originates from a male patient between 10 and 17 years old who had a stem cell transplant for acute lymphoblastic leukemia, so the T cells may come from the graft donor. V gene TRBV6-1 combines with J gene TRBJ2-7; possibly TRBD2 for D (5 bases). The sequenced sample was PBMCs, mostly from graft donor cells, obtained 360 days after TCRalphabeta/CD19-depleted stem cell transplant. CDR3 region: CASAKFGGSYEQYF. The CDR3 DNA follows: TGTGCCAGCGCGAAATTTGGCGGGTCCTACGAGCAGTACTTC.